This T cell receptor (beta chain) came from a study of T cells in Graves' hyperthyroidism and ophthalmopathy. Broader study findings: Most clonotypes expanded in thyroid above 0.001 were likewise present in blood.

In the case of this clonotype: Its antigen is still unknown.

Criteria for exclusion of patients were uncontrolled infection, other autoimmune disease, pregnancy or lactation. Amplification of TCR beta CDR3 regions was performed using RNA transcripts as template. The HTBI primer set was used in a first-round RT-PCR of the TCR CDR3. TCRdb re-called the multiplex PCR reads through MiXCR, storing one row per CDR3 protein. Of about 510,000 distinct CDR3 sequences in the sample, over 45% were seen once. The material sequenced was peripheral blood or thyroid tissue (not recorded which). This TCR was recovered from an adult woman with Graves' disease, either hyperthyroidism or ophthalmopathy (not recorded which).

CDR3 protein: CSVISQGHGNTIYF. The CDR3 nucleotides are TGCAGCGTCATAAGCCAGGGACATGGAAACACCATATATTTT. The V gene is TRBV29-1, the J gene TRBJ1-3, with D possibly TRBD1 on 6 matching bases. Germline CDR1 and CDR2: SQVTM and ANQGSEA. The V and J ends lost 6 bases and 3 bases respectively, with 15 bases between them. The length of the CDR3 is 14 residues.